This entry features one TCR beta chain sequence. As yet, its antigen is unknown. This specimen belongs to a study of blood T cells in healthy people across ages. Study-wide results and caveats: Because donor CMV status was unknown, expanded clonotype changes were possibly confounded.

Aged about 6 to 100, donors were systemically healthy Caucasians from Russia. The use of a sample-barcoded 5' primer and a J-beta primer mix characterized a second PCR of about 7 to 12 cycles. Via MiXCR, TCRdb re-called the 5' RACE reads, giving one row per CDR3 protein. The sample contains around 970,000 distinct CDR3 sequences, about 53% of which appear only once. The V and J ends lost 7 bases and 5 bases respectively, with 7 bases between them. CDR1 and CDR2 (germline): SQVTM, ANQGSEA. The CDR3 has 10 residues. The V gene is TRBV29-1, the J gene TRBJ2-3; no firm D call. Sequenced: blood. The clonotype was recovered from a woman aged 60-70 years in good health. The CDR3 region is CSGRLDTQYF. The CDR3 coding sequence is TGCAGCGGTCGGTTAGATACGCAGTATTTT.